These 21 T cell receptor beta chains share one sample of origin, sequenced in a study of T cell responses to AZD1222 COVID-19 vaccine. Here immunoSEQ multiplex PCR was the method, and the copy in TCRdb shows in-frame clones only, minus some. The data show 150,000 to 200,000 clones, around 94% seen once. Sample: peripheral blood, taken on day 0 of AZD1222 vaccination. These receptor sequences come from an adult in good health.

This chain connects TRBV28 to TRBJ2-2, with D maybe TRBD1 (6 bases). Trimming pared 5 bases from V and 9 bases from J, leaving 19 bases between. This CDR3 spans 15 amino acids. CDR1 MDHEN and CDR2 SYDVKM come from the germline V gene. The CDR3 DNA is TGTGCCAGCAGTCTAGCAGGGGATCGATCGCGGGAGCTGTTTTTT. Translating gives CASSLAGDRSRELFF.

This chain joins TRBV21-1 and TRBJ1-1. TRBV21-1 is a pseudogene locus. This CDR3 region has 11 residues. The CDR3 DNA follows: TGTGCCAGCATCGGACTGACTGAAGCTTTCTTT. The encoded protein is CASIGLTEAFF.

This clone has more than one count but fewer than ten. V gene TRBV29-1 combines with J gene TRBJ2-2; D is unclear. The CDR3 consists of 12 residues. Germline CDR1 SQVTM, CDR2 ANQGSEA. The germline V and J ends were trimmed by 5 bases and 7 bases, with 11 bases remaining between them. CDR3 in DNA: TGCAGCGTTCAAGGGTTGGGCGGGGAGCTGTTTTTT. It encodes CSVQGLGGELFF.

The genes are TRBV4-1 and TRBJ2-7, with TRBD2 identical over 7 bases. Trimming took 0 bases from V and 3 from J; bases not matched to a gene: 14. Per germline, CDR1 MGHRA and CDR2 YSYEKL. The CDR3 is 18 amino acids. The CDR3 loop reads CASSQESRRPSGGYEQYF. In nucleotides, the CDR3 is TGCGCCAGCAGCCAAGAAAGTCGCAGGCCCTCGGGAGGCTACGAGCAGTACTTC.

The rearrangement joins TRBV5-4 to TRBJ2-5; D call uncertain. Germline V lookup: CDR1 SGHNT, CDR2 YYREEE (reference sequence). Trimming took off 4 bases at V and 2 bases at J, with 9 bases between the two ends. The CDR3 runs to 13 residues. The CDR3 spells CASSPDNQETQYF. The CDR3 DNA reads as TGTGCCAGCAGCCCGGATAATCAAGAGACCCAGTACTTC.

The chain is built from TRBV3-1 (or the pseudogene TRBV3-2) and TRBJ1-2; weak D call: TRBD1 (5 bases). The CDR3 covers 16 residues. The V and J ends lost 0 bases and 4 bases respectively, with 15 bases between them. The germline V gene has CDR1 LGHDT and CDR2 YNNKEL (reference sequence). The CDR3 spells CASSQEAVGGGYGYTF. The CDR3, as DNA: TGTGCCAGCAGCCAAGAGGCTGTCGGGGGGGGCTATGGCTACACCTTC.

This clone was detected once. This rearrangement joins TRBV9 to TRBJ2-3, with D possibly called TRBD1 or TRBD2 (5 bases each). The CDR3 extends over 16 amino acids. Germline CDR1 and CDR2: SGDLS and YYNGEE. Trimming took off 1 base at V and 2 bases at J, with 14 bases between the two ends. The CDR3: CASSVRGEILTDTQYF. CDR3 in DNA: TGTGCCAGCAGCGTACGAGGGGAAATTCTCACAGATACGCAGTATTTT.

The V and J genes are TRBV14 and TRBJ1-2, with 8 positions matching TRBD1. Per the germline V gene, CDR1 is SGHDN and CDR2 is FVKESK. CDR3 length: 14 amino acids. V lost 6 bases to trimming and J lost 5 bases; unmatched junction nucleotides: 8. The CDR3, as DNA: TGTGCCAGCAGTCGTGGACAGGGCCCATATGGCTACACCTTC. It yields the protein CASSRGQGPYGYTF.

V is TRBV5-1 and J is TRBJ2-2; D is unclear. CDR1 is SGHRS, CDR2 YFSETQ, per germline. There are 14 residues in the CDR3. Between the trimmed V and J ends, which lost 6 bases and 3 bases, there was a span of 12 bases. The CDR3, as DNA: TGCGCCAGCACTCCGAAGTTCGACACCGGGGAGCTGTTTTTT. Translation gives CASTPKFDTGELFF.

The chain joins TRBV5-1 to TRBJ1-3; D not resolved. The germline gives CDR1 SGHRS, CDR2 YFSETQ. Trimming removed 4 bases from V and 0 bases from J, with 5 bases in between. The CDR3 is 13 residues long. This CDR3 reads CASSLGSGNTIYF. The CDR3 DNA reads TGCGCCAGCAGCCTGGGCTCTGGAAACACCATATATTTT. The full variable domain, completed using reference TRBV5-1 and TRBJ1-3, is KAGVTQTPRYLIKTRGQQVTLSCSPISGHRSVSWYQQTPGQGLQFLFEYFSETQRNKGNFPGRFSGRQFSNSRSEMNVSTLELGDSALYLCASSLGSGNTIYFGEGSWLTVV.

The CDR3 nucleotides read TGTGCCAGCAGCTTAGGTCCAAACACTAACAATCAGCCCCAGCATTTT. Translating gives CASSLGPNTNNQPQHF. The chain links TRBV7-8 to TRBJ1-5; no clear D. Per the germline V gene, CDR1 is SGHVS and CDR2 is FQNEAQ. V gave up 1 base and J gave up 3 bases, with 13 bases separating them. The CDR3 is 16 amino acids.

The chain employs TRBV6-2 or TRBV6-3 and TRBJ2-7; 11 bases are shared with TRBD2. Germline loops: CDR1 MNHEY, CDR2 SVGEGT. The CDR3 is made up of 15 amino acids. V was clipped by 5 bases and J by 5 bases; unmatched bases: 8. The CDR3 region is CASSITSGRSHEQYF. In DNA form, the CDR3 reads TGTGCCAGCAGTATTACTAGCGGGAGATCCCACGAGCAGTACTTC.

This rearrangement joins TRBV5-4 to TRBJ2-7, with TRBD1 identical over 9 bases. CDR3 length: 13 residues. Losses at the gene ends were 9 bases for V and 3 bases for J; bases not matched to a gene: 7. Germline V gene lookup returns CDR1 SGHNT and CDR2 YYREEE (reference sequence). CDR3 protein: CATRGGQGYEQYF. CDR3 DNA: TGTGCCACCCGAGGGGGACAGGGCTACGAGCAGTACTTC.

This clone has just one count. The V gene is TRBV29-1, the J gene TRBJ2-5, with 9 nucleotides matching TRBD1. The germline V gene encodes CDR1 SQVTM and CDR2 ANQGSEA. V was clipped by 4 bases and J by 5 bases; unmatched bases: 8. The CDR3 consists of 14 residues. CDR3 nucleotides: TGCAGCGTTGTTCACAGGGGGCAATTTGAGACCCAGTACTTC. The encoded protein is CSVVHRGQFETQYF.

The rearrangement uses TRBV5-1 and TRBJ1-1; D gene ambiguous. The CDR3 is 15 residues long. CDR1 and CDR2 from the germline V gene are SGHRS and YFSETQ. The germline V and J ends were trimmed by 1 base and 3 bases, with 13 bases remaining between them. The CDR3 bases are TGCGCCAGCAGCTTGACGGGCCGGTCCGACACTGAAGCTTTCTTT. Amino acids: CASSLTGRSDTEAFF.

The chain carries TRBV19 and TRBJ2-3; D is uncertain. Trimming cost V 5 bases and J 4 bases, with 13 bases left between them. This CDR3 has 14 amino acids. Germline CDR1 and CDR2: LNHDA and SQIVND (reference sequence). The CDR3 reads CASSRSSASDTQYF. The CDR3 coding sequence is TGTGCCAGTAGTCGGTCTAGTGCGTCAGATACGCAGTATTTT.

This clone has just one count. The chain joins TRBV30 to TRBJ1-3; a weak D match, TRBD1 (5 bases). The ends were cut back, 3 bases at V and 6 bases at J, with 18 bases in the middle. CDR3 length: 15 amino acids. Per the germline V gene, CDR1 is GTSNPN and CDR2 is SVGIG (reference sequence). The CDR3: CAWSLGRERANTIYF. CDR3 DNA: TGTGCCTGGAGCCTCGGCAGGGAGAGGGCAAACACCATATATTTT. Using reference TRBV30 and TRBJ1-3 for the parts outside the CDR3, the full variable domain is SQTIHQWPATLVQPVGSPLSLECTVEGTSNPNLYWYRQAAGRGLQLLFYSVGIGQISSEVPQNLSASRPQDRQFILSSKKLLLSDSGFYLCAWSLGRERANTIYFGEGSWLTVV.

The CDR3 sequence: CASNQDRVANTEAFF. CDR3 coding DNA: TGTGCCAGCAACCAGGACAGGGTTGCGAACACTGAAGCTTTCTTT. V is TRBV5-4 and J is TRBJ1-1, with TRBD1 matching 8 bases. CDR3 length equals 15 residues. CDR1 and CDR2 from the germline V gene are SGHNT and YYREEE (reference sequence). V lost 6 bases, J lost 1 base, and 8 bases stayed unmatched.

The rearrangement links TRBV27 to TRBJ1-6; TRBD1 is a possible D gene (6 bases). The length of the CDR3 is 13 residues. Deletions cut 8 bases from V and 5 bases from J, with 10 bases between. The V gene's germline CDR1 is MNHEY and CDR2 SMNVEV (reference sequence). The CDR3 sequence is CASGQTHNSPLHF. The CDR3 DNA reads TGTGCCAGCGGACAGACTCATAATTCACCCCTCCACTTT.

V usage is TRBV2 and J usage is TRBJ2-3; D uncertain. The CDR3 sequence is 15 residues long. The germline V gene encodes CDR1 SNHLY and CDR2 FYNNEI. V was cut by 5 bases and J by 0 bases, with 12 bases left in between. The DNA for the CDR3 is TGTGCCAGCAGTACCGAGGTTGCTAGCACAGATACGCAGTATTTT. Amino acid sequence: CASSTEVASTDTQYF.

This clone was counted a few times. CDR3 in DNA: TGCGCCAGCAGCCAAGGATTCCCCGGGGTCCTTAACTATGGCTACACCTTC. Translated, it gives CASSQGFPGVLNYGYTF. The chain joins TRBV4-1 to TRBJ1-2; D unresolved. Germline loops: CDR1 MGHRA, CDR2 YSYEKL. Trimming pared 1 base from V and 1 base from J, leaving 16 bases between. This CDR3 region has 17 residues.